The 22 T cell receptor beta chains listed next were all sequenced from one sample in a study of CD8 T cells in ankylosing spondylitis. Using its own MiXCR run on the 5' RACE reads, TCRdb lists one record per CDR3 protein. The sample carries about 150,000 distinct CDR3 sequences, under 45% recorded once. Sequencing was done on a sample of synovial fluid, either unsorted or a sorted T cell fraction (not recorded which). These receptors were collected from a male donor with ankylosing spondylitis.

The chain joins TRBV6-5 to TRBJ2-3; D may be TRBD2 (5 bases). Trimming took off 0 bases at V and 6 bases at J, with 13 bases between the two ends. Germline CDR1 is MNHEY and CDR2 is SVGAGI. The CDR3 contains 15 residues. In nucleotides, the CDR3 is TGTGCCAGCAGTTACTCGAGAGGGAATGTGGATACGCAGTATTTT. Encoded protein: CASSYSRGNVDTQYF.

This clonotype was picked up a small number of times. The chain has TRBV11-2 and TRBJ2-5, with TRBD2 identical over 8 bases. Trimming removed 5 bases from V and 0 bases from J; junction bases left unmatched: 5. Germline V gives CDR1 SGHAT, CDR2 FQNNGV. This CDR3 spans 15 amino acids. The CDR3, as DNA: TGTGCCAGCAGCACGGGGGGGACTAACCAAGAGACCCAGTACTTC. Protein: CASSTGGTNQETQYF.

In this sample, this clonotype turned up many times. The chain couples TRBV12-3 or TRBV12-4 to TRBJ1-3; D possibly corresponds to TRBD1 (5 bases). The CDR3 is 16 amino acids. V dropped 5 bases and J dropped 3 bases, with 17 bases sitting between them. CDR3 bases: TGTGCCAGCAGTGAAATAGCTCGGGACTATGGAAACACCATATATTTT. Residues: CASSEIARDYGNTIYF.

The rearrangement links TRBV7-9 to TRBJ2-7; 8 positions match TRBD2. Losses at the gene ends were 3 bases for V and 2 bases for J; bases not matched to a gene: 6. The CDR3 sequence is 15 residues long. CDR1 and CDR2 (germline): SEHNR, FQNEAQ (reference sequence). CDR3 loop: CASSFPGGDPYEQYF. CDR3 sequence (DNA): TGTGCCAGCAGCTTCCCCGGGGGGGACCCCTACGAGCAGTACTTC.

This clonotype was detected a few times. The chain couples TRBV5-8 to TRBJ2-1; D gene uncertain. Germline CDR1 SGHTS, CDR2 YDEGEE. V was pared by 6 bases and J by 9 bases, with 25 bases between. The CDR3 has 16 amino acids. The CDR3 protein is CASIQKTLGRLGEQFF. The CDR3, as DNA: TGTGCCAGCATCCAAAAAACCCTAGGCAGGCTCGGTGAGCAGTTCTTC.

The chain links TRBV3-1 to TRBJ1-1; no reliable D call. CDR3 length: 15 residues. The ends were cut back, 1 base at V and 1 base at J, with 10 bases in the middle. Per the germline V gene, CDR1 is LGHDT and CDR2 is YNNKEL (reference sequence). The CDR3: CASSQVEDGNTEAFF. In DNA, the CDR3 is TGTGCCAGCAGCCAAGTCGAGGACGGGAACACTGAAGCTTTCTTT.

The chain carries TRBV12-3 or TRBV12-4 and TRBJ2-1, with D perhaps assigned TRBD1 or TRBD2 (5 bases each). V was cut by 6 bases and J by 7 bases, with 19 bases left in between. The CDR3 contains 15 residues. This CDR3 is CASRAEHGADNEQFF. In DNA form, the CDR3 reads TGTGCCAGCAGGGCGGAACACGGGGCGGATAATGAGCAGTTCTTC.

The chain links TRBV14 to TRBJ2-1, with D possibly being TRBD2 (5 bases). Trimming took off 0 bases at V and 6 bases at J, with 15 bases between the two ends. CDR3 size: 16 residues. The V gene's germline CDR1 is SGHDN and CDR2 FVKESK. CDR3 DNA sequence: TGTGCCAGCAGCCAAGATTGCGGACTCATGGGCAATGAGCAGTTCTTC. Residues: CASSQDCGLMGNEQFF.

The chain recombines TRBV7-9 with TRBJ2-1; D call uncertain. The CDR3 spans 12 residues. The germline gives CDR1 SEHNR, CDR2 FQNEAQ (reference sequence). V was cut by 4 bases and J by 7 bases, with 8 bases left in between. As DNA, the CDR3 is TGTGCCAGCAGCTCACAATTAAATGAGCAGTTCTTC. Protein: CASSSQLNEQFF.

This clonotype was counted only a few times. This chain connects TRBV29-1 to TRBJ1-1; D is undetermined. The CDR3 extends over 10 amino acids. Germline V CDR1 and CDR2: SQVTM, ANQGSEA. Between the trimmed V and J ends, which lost 0 bases and 10 bases, there was a span of 6 bases. The CDR3 DNA sequence: TGCAGCGTTGAAGATCCGACAGCTTTCTTT. It translates to CSVEDPTAFF.

V is TRBV18 and J is TRBJ2-3; the D is unclear. V was cut by 3 bases and J by 6 bases, with 10 bases left in between. In germline, CDR1 is KGHSH, CDR2 LQKENI. CDR3 length: 13 amino acids. The CDR3 here is CASSPGGYDTQYF. The CDR3 coding sequence is TGTGCCAGCTCACCCGGCGGTTACGATACGCAGTATTTT.

The table lists this clonotype with a few counts. V is TRBV28 and J is TRBJ1-5; tentative D call: TRBD1 (6 bases). V was shortened by 6 bases and J by 5 bases, with 23 bases between the two germline ends. The CDR3 extends over 17 amino acids. From germline, CDR1 is MDHEN and CDR2 SYDVKM. The CDR3 coding sequence is TGTGCCAGCAGCTTCCCCCTCACGACAGGTTGGCATCAGCCCCAGCATTTT. It translates to CASSFPLTTGWHQPQHF.

A few counts support this clonotype. CDR3 DNA: TGCGCCAGCAGGGAGATTCTGAACACTGAAGCTTTCTTT. This translates into CASREILNTEAFF. The chain is built from TRBV5-1 and TRBJ1-1; D is undetermined. Germline V gene data show CDR1 as SGHRS and CDR2 as YFSETQ. There are 13 residues in the CDR3. Trimming shortened V by 5 bases and J by 0 bases, and 8 bases separated the two germline ends.

The CDR3 nucleotides are TGTGCCAGCAGTTATGGGACAGGAACGCCGTGGCTTCAGTACTTC. Protein: CASSYGTGTPWLQYF. This chain connects TRBV6-5 to TRBJ2-7, with TRBD1 identical over 8 bases. The germline CDR1 and CDR2 sequences are MNHEY and SVGAGI. V was pared by 3 bases and J by 10 bases, with 14 bases of the junction left unmatched. This CDR3 has 15 residues.

V is TRBV27 and J is TRBJ2-2; 9 nucleotides match TRBD1. The CDR3 sequence is 17 residues long. CDR1 and CDR2 from the germline V gene are MNHEY and SMNVEV (reference sequence). V lost 0 bases to trimming and J lost 6 bases; unmatched junction nucleotides: 8. The CDR3 nucleotides read TGTGCCAGCAGTTTATCGTCGGGACAGGGTGTGGCCGGGGAGCTGTTTTTT. Its protein product is CASSLSSGQGVAGELFF.

The rearrangement uses TRBV7-2 and TRBJ2-7, with D unresolved. The CDR3 loop spans 15 amino acids. Germline V lookup: CDR1 SGHTA, CDR2 FQGNSA. Trimming removed 0 bases at V and 2 bases at J, with 11 bases between. This chain's CDR3 is CASSLARGGAYEQYF. CDR3 nucleotide sequence: TGTGCCAGCAGCTTAGCGCGAGGTGGGGCCTACGAGCAGTACTTC.

The chain combines TRBV4-2 with TRBJ2-1; 10 nucleotides agree with TRBD2. CDR1 is LGHNA, CDR2 YNFKEQ, per germline. CDR3 length: 16 residues. Trimming removed 2 bases from V and 3 bases from J; junction bases left unmatched: 4. CDR3 in DNA: TGTGCCAGCAGCCAAAAAATAGCGGGGGGCTACAATGAGCAGTTCTTC. Its translation: CASSQKIAGGYNEQFF.

This clonotype occurred many times. The chain is built from TRBV4-2 and TRBJ1-5; D ambiguous. CDR1 and CDR2 from the germline V gene are LGHNA and YNFKEQ. The CDR3 loop spans 16 amino acids. Trimming took off 4 bases at V and 4 bases at J, with 17 bases between the two ends. In nucleotides, the CDR3 is TGTGCCAGCAGCCCTGAATCTGGGGAAAGGAATCAGCCCCAGCATTTT. It translates to CASSPESGERNQPQHF.

This rearrangement joins TRBV10-2 to TRBJ2-1, with D possibly TRBD2 on 6 matching bases. Trimming pared 6 bases from V and 7 bases from J, leaving 19 bases between. Germline values: CDR1 WSHSY, CDR2 SAAADI. The CDR3 extends over 15 amino acids. CDR3 protein: CASRKRGLAINEQFF. Here the CDR3 DNA reads TGCGCCAGCAGAAAGAGAGGGCTAGCGATAAATGAGCAGTTCTTC.

J is TRBJ1-1 and V is TRBV3-1; D not resolved. CDR3 length equals 13 residues. Trimming cost V 4 bases and J 4 bases, with 10 bases left between them. Germline assignment: CDR1 LGHDT and CDR2 YNNKEL (reference sequence). CDR3 in DNA: TGTGCCAGCAGCCCTGGTAGGATCACTGAAGCTTTCTTT. Its protein is CASSPGRITEAFF.

This clonotype was observed a few times. V gene TRBV20-1 combines with J gene TRBJ2-1, with D tentatively TRBD2 (5 bases). This CDR3 comprises 14 residues. Between the trimmed V and J ends, which lost 3 bases and 0 bases, there was a span of 9 bases. Germline lookup yields CDR1 DFQATT and CDR2 SNEGSKA (reference sequence). The CDR3 reads CSASGESSYNEQFF. CDR3 nucleotide sequence: TGCAGTGCTAGCGGGGAAAGCTCCTACAATGAGCAGTTCTTC.

This chain links TRBV12-5 with TRBJ2-1; 14 positions match TRBD2. Germline V CDR1 and CDR2: LGHNT, FRNRAP. The length of the CDR3 is 15 residues. The J segment lost 8 bases and the V segment lost 6 bases, leaving 6 bases of the junction unmatched. The CDR3 nucleotides read TGTGCTAGTGGCACCGGGACTAGCGGGAGCGATGAGCAGTTCTTC. This translates into CASGTGTSGSDEQFF. Full variable domain (remainder filled in from reference TRBV12-5 and TRBJ2-1): DARVTQTPRHKVTEMGQEVTMRCQPILGHNTVFWYRQTMMQGLELLAYFRNRAPLDDSGMPKDRFSAEMPDATLATLKIQPSEPRDSAVYFCASGTGTSGSDEQFFGPGTRLTVL.